This T cell receptor (beta chain) originates from a study of T cell repertoires in cytomegalovirus infection. Study-wide background: Indications came from public TCR beta signatures; they pointed to CMV infection and to a matching HLA type. Findings and caveats of the study: There were HLA-C-restricted CMV-specific TCR beta clonotypes dominating the ex vivo response. Identification of carriers of CMV plus the relevant HLA was achieved through cumulative public TCR beta family frequency.

TCRdb re-analysed the reads in MiXCR, keeping a single row per CDR3 protein. The repertoire holds 630,000 or so distinct CDR3 sequences, roughly 24% seen once, with 8% in the top ten. Germline loops: CDR1 LGHNA, CDR2 YSLEER. V was cut by 3 bases and J by 5 bases, with 13 bases left in between. The CDR3 has 15 amino acids. This clonotype was seen repeatedly, ten times or more. What it recognizes is unknown. Material: CD8+ T cells from PBMCs. The receptor's source is a human donor in good health (CMV status not recorded). Some clones in this sample may be carry-over from other donors' samples. This rearrangement joins TRBV4-3 to TRBJ1-4; D perhaps matches TRBD1 (6 bases). The CDR3 coding sequence is TGCGCCAGCAGCCACACAGGGAGAGGGAATGAAAAACTGTTTTTT. Translated, it gives CASSHTGRGNEKLFF.